This T cell receptor (beta chain) was sequenced during a study of human T cells and chemical hapten exposure. This clonotype was found a few times. Time point in this sample: patch test 3, about 24 weeks after DPC sensitization. Stated treatment: therapeutic diphenylcyclopropenone sensitization with weekly scalp DPC. Between the trimmed V and J ends, which lost 1 base and 7 bases, there was a span of 15 bases. This CDR3 region has 14 residues. Germline V gives CDR1 SGDLS, CDR2 YYNGEE. TCRdb redid the calling of the RACE reads with MiXCR, one entry per CDR3 protein. The data contain more than 85,000 distinct CDR3 sequences, less than 35% of them singletons.

The chain is built from TRBV9 and TRBJ2-7, with D tentatively TRBD1 (6 bases). The source is a man between 40 and 49 years old with alopecia areata. Some clones in this sample may be carry-over from other donors' samples. Sample: whole blood, taken in connection with sensitization to the hapten diphenylcyclopropenone (DPC). Here the CDR3 DNA reads TGTGCCAGCAGCGTATCTACAGGGTCTAGAGAGCAGTACTTC. Protein product: CASSVSTGSREQYF.